A single sample is the source of the 21 T cell receptor beta chains below, sequenced in a study of blood T cell repertoires in COVID-19. TCRdb's copy holds only in-frame clones and misses some; the assay was immunoSEQ multiplex PCR. Of 25,000 to 30,000 clones in the sample, nearly 90% were seen once. The sample taken for sequencing was peripheral blood. These receptors were collected from a woman aged 55 to 70 with active COVID-19.

This clone appeared a few times. The chain is built from TRBV21-1 and TRBJ1-6; the table's D call of TRBD1 was not tested on the DNA. TRBV21-1 is given as a pseudogene. CDR3 length: 18 residues. CDR3: CASSPAPQGSSYNSPLHF. The DNA of the CDR3 is TGTGCCAGCAGCCCCGCGCCGCAGGGGAGCTCCTATAATTCACCCCTCCACTTT.

This chain joins TRBV7-9 and TRBJ2-2; 11 nucleotides match TRBD1. V lost 5 bases to trimming and J lost 7 bases; unmatched junction nucleotides: 12. This CDR3 is 17 amino acids long. The germline gives CDR1 SEHNR, CDR2 FQNEAQ (reference sequence). The CDR3 loop is CASSAGFGQGAFGELFF. The DNA of the CDR3 is TGTGCCAGCAGCGCCGGGTTTGGACAGGGGGCTTTCGGGGAGCTGTTTTTT. The full variable domain, rest sourced from reference TRBV7-9 and TRBJ2-2, is DTGVSQNPRHKITKRGQNVTFRCDPISEHNRLYWYRQTLGQGPEFLTYFQNEAQLEKSRLLSDRFSAERPKGSFSTLEIQRTEQGDSAMYLCASSAGFGQGAFGELFFGEGSRLTVL.

This rearrangement joins TRBV4-1 to TRBJ2-7; possibly TRBD2 for D (5 bases). The germline V and J ends were trimmed by 1 base and 2 bases, with 9 bases remaining between them. Germline V gives CDR1 MGHRA, CDR2 YSYEKL. CDR3 size: 14 residues. This CDR3 is CASSQGLRAYEQYF. The DNA for the CDR3 is TGCGCCAGCAGCCAAGGGTTGCGGGCCTACGAGCAGTACTTC.

This clone was recorded only once. The CDR3 coding sequence is TGTGCCAGCAGCTTGTATTTAGCCAAAAACATTCAGTACTTC. Encoded protein: CASSLYLAKNIQYF. The V gene is TRBV7-9, the J gene TRBJ2-4; D uncertain. Trimming removed 3 bases from V and 0 bases from J, with 6 bases in between. Germline loops: CDR1 SEHNR, CDR2 FQNEAQ (reference sequence). This CDR3 contains 14 residues. Full variable domain (remainder filled in from reference TRBV7-9 and TRBJ2-4): DTGVSQNPRHKITKRGQNVTFRCDPISEHNRLYWYRQTLGQGPEFLTYFQNEAQLEKSRLLSDRFSAERPKGSFSTLEIQRTEQGDSAMYLCASSLYLAKNIQYFGAGTRLSVL.

This sequence joins TRBV30 and TRBJ2-2, with no clear D. The CDR3 totals 14 residues. Germline V gene data show CDR1 as GTSNPN and CDR2 as SVGIG (reference sequence). The V and J ends lost 0 bases and 4 bases respectively, with 9 bases between them. The DNA of the CDR3 is TGTGCCTGGAGTGTTTTAGTGGTCACCGGGGAGCTGTTTTTT. Translating it yields CAWSVLVVTGELFF.

This clone showed up just once. The gene calls are TRBV28 and TRBJ2-7, with TRBD2 matching 8 bases. CDR1 and CDR2 from the germline V gene are MDHEN and SYDVKM. The CDR3 contains 16 residues. With 6 bases clipped from V and 3 bases from J, the junction kept 13 bases outside the gene matches. CDR3: CASRRDWRGVSYEQYF. CDR3 sequence (DNA): TGTGCCAGCAGGAGGGACTGGCGGGGGGTTAGCTACGAGCAGTACTTC. The whole variable domain, remainder taken from reference TRBV28 and TRBJ2-7, is DVKVTQSSRYLVKRTGEKVFLECVQDMDHENMFWYRQDPGLGLRLIYFSYDVKMKEKGDIPEGYSVSREKKERFSLILESASTNQTSMYLCASRRDWRGVSYEQYFGPGTRLTVT.

This chain links TRBV5-4 with TRBJ1-6, with TRBD1 matching 11 bases. V shed 3 bases and J 8 bases; nucleotides not matched to a gene: 7. The CDR3 contains 16 residues. The germline gives CDR1 SGHNT, CDR2 YYREEE (reference sequence). This CDR3 reads CASSSGTGGIYSPLHF. The CDR3 DNA reads as TGTGCCAGCAGCTCTGGGACAGGGGGTATATATTCACCCCTCCACTTT.

The chain employs TRBV11-2 and TRBJ2-6; 12 positions match TRBD1. Trimming at V came to 3 bases and at J to 2 bases, leaving 5 bases not matched to a gene. The CDR3 loop spans 18 amino acids. CDR1 is SGHAT, CDR2 FQNNGV, per germline. CDR3 sequence (DNA): TGTGCCAGCAGCTTCGGGGACAGGGGGCGGGCTGGGGCCAACGTCCTGACTTTC. Translation: CASSFGDRGRAGANVLTF.

The rearrangement links TRBV5-4 to TRBJ1-6, with no clear D. The CDR3 contains 15 residues. Germline V gives CDR1 SGHNT, CDR2 YYREEE (reference sequence). Deletions cut 4 bases from V and 0 bases from J, with 8 bases between. CDR3 sequence (DNA): TGTGCCAGCAGCGCAGAAAGCTCCTATAATTCACCCCTCCACTTT. Translated, it gives CASSAESSYNSPLHF.

The rearrangement uses TRBV24-1 and TRBJ2-3; 12 bases line up with TRBD2. There are 17 residues in the CDR3. Losses at the gene ends were 4 bases for V and 2 bases for J; bases not matched to a gene: 6. Germline V gives CDR1 KGHDR, CDR2 SFDVKD. CDR3 nucleotides: TGTGCCACCAGTGACCCCGGACTAGCGGGAAACACAGATACGCAGTATTTT. It translates to CATSDPGLAGNTDTQYF.

The V and J genes are TRBV7-9 and TRBJ2-3; weak D call: TRBD2 (5 bases). The germline V and J ends were trimmed by 6 bases and 0 bases, with 13 bases remaining between them. Germline lookup yields CDR1 SEHNR and CDR2 FQNEAQ (reference sequence). The CDR3 is 15 residues long. The CDR3 DNA reads TGTGCCAGCAGTTCAGGACTTACCAGCACAGATACGCAGTATTTT. Amino acid sequence: CASSSGLTSTDTQYF.

This rearrangement joins TRBV28 to TRBJ1-6; possibly TRBD1 for D (5 bases). Trimming took 3 bases from V and 9 from J, leaving 15 bases between them. The CDR3 consists of 15 residues. Looked up from germline, CDR1 is MDHEN and CDR2 is SYDVKM. DNA for the CDR3: TGTGCCAGCAGTTTGGTTGGGGGGATCGGTTCACCCCTCCACTTT. Residues: CASSLVGGIGSPLHF.

The rearrangement uses TRBV19 and TRBJ2-1, with a weak D call TRBD2 (6 bases). The CDR3 runs 16 residues. Germline V lookup: CDR1 LNHDA, CDR2 SQIVND (reference sequence). V shed 3 bases and J shed 5 bases, with 17 bases lying between them. The CDR3 nucleotides are TGTGCCAGTAGTATCCTTCGGGACTCAAATAACAATGAGCAGTTCTTC. It encodes CASSILRDSNNNEQFF.

CDR3 protein: CASSRRLSGRALTDTQYF. In nucleotides, the CDR3 is TGTGCCAGCAGCCGCCGTTTAAGCGGGAGGGCCTTGACAGATACGCAGTATTTT. The rearrangement links TRBV5-8 to TRBJ2-3; the match to TRBD2 covers 10 bases. Per the germline V gene, CDR1 is SGHTS and CDR2 is YDEGEE. The CDR3 consists of 18 residues. Germline trimming cut 4 bases from V and 3 bases from J; bases unmatched to any gene: 14.

The chain links TRBV7-2 to TRBJ2-7, with 10 bases lining up with TRBD2. Losses at the gene ends were 3 bases for V and 4 bases for J; bases not matched to a gene: 0. This CDR3 is 13 amino acids long. Per germline, CDR1 SGHTA and CDR2 FQGNSA. CDR3 in amino acids: CASSLTSGYEQYF. Written as DNA, the CDR3 is TGTGCCAGCAGCTTGACTAGCGGGTACGAGCAGTACTTC.

The rearrangement links TRBV6-2 or TRBV6-3 to TRBJ1-1; 7 nucleotides agree with TRBD1. The CDR3 has 15 amino acids. Looked up from germline, CDR1 is MNHEY and CDR2 is SVGEGT. V lost 5 bases and J lost 0; bases outside the gene matches: 6. CDR3 coding DNA: TGTGCCAGCAGTGGGACAGCCCTGATGAACACTGAAGCTTTCTTT. Residues: CASSGTALMNTEAFF.

This clone appeared a single time. J is TRBJ2-7 and V is TRBV7-2; unclear D gene. Trimming took off 4 bases at V and 0 bases at J, with 16 bases between the two ends. There are 16 residues in the CDR3. Per the germline V gene, CDR1 is SGHTA and CDR2 is FQGNSA. The chain's CDR3 is CASSSDPGRSSYEQYF. Written as DNA, the CDR3 is TGTGCCAGCAGCTCAGATCCGGGTAGAAGCTCCTACGAGCAGTACTTC.

V and J are TRBV4-2 and TRBJ2-5, with D possibly being TRBD1 (5 bases). CDR3 length equals 15 residues. CDR1 and CDR2 (germline): LGHNA, YNFKEQ. Trimming stripped 0 bases from V and 4 bases from J, with 12 bases between. The CDR3 DNA is TGTGCCAGCAGCCAAGATGGGGCCGGTGGAGAGACCCAGTACTTC. As protein: CASSQDGAGGETQYF.

This clone has just a few counts. The J gene is TRBJ2-7, the V gene TRBV6-2 or TRBV6-3; 7 nucleotides line up with TRBD1. The trim removed 5 bases at V and 3 bases at J, leaving 4 bases unmatched. The CDR3 contains 13 residues. The germline V gene encodes CDR1 MNHEY and CDR2 SVGEGT. CDR3 nucleotide sequence: TGTGCCAGCAGTCGGACAGGCAGCTACGAGCAGTACTTC. As protein: CASSRTGSYEQYF.

The V and J genes are TRBV2 and TRBJ2-7; no reliable D call. Germline V CDR1 and CDR2: SNHLY, FYNNEI. V dropped 6 bases and J dropped 5 bases, with 14 bases sitting between them. The CDR3 is 13 amino acids. CDR3 nucleotides: TGTGCCAGCAGAGATGACCGAGGCGACGAGCAGTACTTC. It encodes CASRDDRGDEQYF.

The J gene is TRBJ1-5, the V gene TRBV6-4; D is undetermined. Germline-derived CDR1 and CDR2 are MRHNA and SNTAGT. V was shortened by 2 bases and J by 7 bases, with 15 bases between the two germline ends. This CDR3 region has 15 residues. The CDR3 sequence is CASSDDGPLSQPQHF. The CDR3 nucleotides are TGTGCCAGCAGTGACGATGGGCCTTTGAGCCAGCCCCAGCATTTT.